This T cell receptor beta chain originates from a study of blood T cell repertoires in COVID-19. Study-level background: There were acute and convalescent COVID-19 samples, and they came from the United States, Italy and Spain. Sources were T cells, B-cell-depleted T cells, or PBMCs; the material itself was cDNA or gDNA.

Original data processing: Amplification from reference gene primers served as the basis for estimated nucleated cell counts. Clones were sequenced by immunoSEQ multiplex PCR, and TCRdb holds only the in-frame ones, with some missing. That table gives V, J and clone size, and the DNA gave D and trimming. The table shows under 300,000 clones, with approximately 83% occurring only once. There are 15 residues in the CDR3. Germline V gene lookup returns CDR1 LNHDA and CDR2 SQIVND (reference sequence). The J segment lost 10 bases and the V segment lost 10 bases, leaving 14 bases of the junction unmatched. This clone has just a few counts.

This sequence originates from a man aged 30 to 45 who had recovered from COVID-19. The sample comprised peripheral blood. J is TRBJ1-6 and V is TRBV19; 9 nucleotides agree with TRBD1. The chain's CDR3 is CATRETGTGSSPLHF. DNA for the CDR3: TGTGCCACTAGGGAGACCGGGACAGGGTCCTCACCCCTCCACTTT.